The T cell receptor beta chain under discussion was sequenced for a study of Graves' ophthalmopathy and Graves' hyperthyroidism. This clonotype was observed a few times. Amplification targeted the TCR beta CDR3 regions, with RNA transcripts as the source material. First-round RT-PCR employed HTBI primers, with a second-round multiplex PCR after it. One entry per CDR3 protein, called by TCRdb with MiXCR from the multiplex PCR reads. The table shows 500,000 to 700,000 distinct CDR3 sequences, with about 24% occurring only once. The authors enrolled newly diagnosed hyperthyroidism patients aged 18 to 65 with under 2 months' duration. Other autoimmune disease, uncontrolled infection, pregnancy and lactation led to exclusion. PBMCs stemmed from more than 9.5 ml of fresh peripheral blood. Germline-derived CDR1 and CDR2 are GTSNPN and SVGIG (reference sequence). Between the trimmed V and J ends, which lost 2 bases and 3 bases, there was a span of 10 bases. The CDR3 is 13 residues long.

The J gene is TRBJ1-1, the V gene TRBV30, with D perhaps matching TRBD1 (5 bases). Input material: peripheral blood. The TCR sequence derives from a woman under 30 with stable Graves' hyperthyroidism. Some clones in this sample may be carry-over from other donors' samples. In DNA form, the CDR3 reads TGTGCCTGGAGTAGGGGAAGCGACACTGAAGCTTTCTTT. Translated, it gives CAWSRGSDTEAFF.